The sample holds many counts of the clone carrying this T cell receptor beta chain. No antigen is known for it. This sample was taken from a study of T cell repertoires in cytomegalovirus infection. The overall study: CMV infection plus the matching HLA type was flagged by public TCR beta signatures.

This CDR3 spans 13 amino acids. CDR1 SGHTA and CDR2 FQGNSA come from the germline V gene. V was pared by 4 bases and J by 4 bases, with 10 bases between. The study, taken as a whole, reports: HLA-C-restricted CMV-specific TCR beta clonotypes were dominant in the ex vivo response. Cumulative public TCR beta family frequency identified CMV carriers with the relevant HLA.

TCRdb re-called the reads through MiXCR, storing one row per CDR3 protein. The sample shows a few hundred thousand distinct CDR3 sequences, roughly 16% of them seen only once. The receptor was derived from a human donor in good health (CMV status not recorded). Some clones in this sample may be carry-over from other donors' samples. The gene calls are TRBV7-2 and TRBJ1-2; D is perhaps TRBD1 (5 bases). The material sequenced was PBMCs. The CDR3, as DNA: TGTGCCAGCAGCTCGACGGGGCTCTATGGCTACACCTTC. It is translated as CASSSTGLYGYTF.